These T cell receptor beta chains were read from a single sample in a study of post-analysis software for immune sequencing data. TCRdb reanalysed the PCR reads using MiXCR and keeps one entry per CDR3 protein. The sample includes 400,000 to 500,000 distinct CDR3 sequences, over 30% of them seen just once. The sequencing input was blood. These TCRs come from a girl aged 2-10 years with multiple sclerosis. The CDR3 runs from the conserved cysteine through the conserved F or W. D genes are given only for firm matches. For some rows the clone size is stated as once, few or many, or as a class when expanded; others skip it.

TGTGCCAGCAGCCAAAAACAGGGGGCTGTATCAAATGAGCAGTTCTTC | CASSQKQGAVSNEQFF | TRBJ2-1 | TRBV7-2 | TRBD1 | few
TGTGCCAGCAGTGGGGGAGTTTTCGATGAGCAGTTCTTC | CASSGGVFDEQFF | TRBJ2-1 | TRBV6-4 | - | few
TGTGCCAGCAGTGGACAGACCTACTATGGCTACACCTTC | CASSGQTYYGYTF | TRBJ1-2 | TRBV28 | - | -
TGTGCCAGCAGCGACCTAGCGGGGGGCCGGAACATTCAGTACTTC | CASSDLAGGRNIQYF | TRBJ2-4 | TRBV6-6 | TRBD2 | -
TGTGCCAGCAGTTATCGGGGTGGCGAGCAGTACTTC | CASSYRGGEQYF | TRBJ2-7 | TRBV6-6 | - | -
TGTGCCATCAGGATGGGAAAAACCGGGACAGGGGAAGAGACCCAGTACTTC | CAIRMGKTGTGEETQYF | TRBJ2-5 | TRBV10-3 | TRBD1 | few
TGTGCCAGCAGCCAAGATCATGGACGGGAGGGGAGCTCCTACGAGCAGTACTTC | CASSQDHGREGSSYEQYF | TRBJ2-7 | TRBV3-1 | TRBD2 | once
TGTGCCAGTAGTATTACCGGGACACCCGCGGGAGAAGGCTACACCTTC | CASSITGTPAGEGYTF | TRBJ1-2 | TRBV19 | - | once
TGTGCCAGCAGCTTAGTAAGTCCGGGTAACACAGATACGCAGTATTTT | CASSLVSPGNTDTQYF | TRBJ2-3 | TRBV7-6 | - | few
TGTGCCAGCCAACAGGGGTTTTCCACAGATACGCAGTATTTT | CASQQGFSTDTQYF | TRBJ2-3 | TRBV6-5 | TRBD1 | few
TGTGCCAGCAGTTTTATTATTCGAGGACTACGACAAAACAATGAGCAGTACTTC | CASSFIIRGLRQNNEQYF | TRBJ2-5 | TRBV28 | - | once
TGTGCCAGCAGCGCACAGGGTCCCCACGAGCAGTACTTC | CASSAQGPHEQYF | TRBJ2-7 | TRBV7-2 | - | -
TGTGCCAGCAGCCTAGCGGGGGGGGCCAACAATGAGCAGTTCTTC | CASSLAGGANNEQFF | TRBJ2-1 | TRBV7-2 | TRBD2 | once
TGTGCCAGCAGCCAGCTGGACTACTTGGGGGGCACAGATACGCAGTATTTT | CASSQLDYLGGTDTQYF | TRBJ2-3 | TRBV12-3/TRBV12-4 | - | -
TGTGCCAGCAGCCCCGGTACAGCCCTTCAAGGCGAGCAGTACTTC | CASSPGTALQGEQYF | TRBJ2-7 | TRBV7-2 | - | few
TGTGCCAGCAGCTTGGCTCCGGACAGGGCGCAGCCCCAGCATTTT | CASSLAPDRAQPQHF | TRBJ1-5 | TRBV7-6 | TRBD1 | -
TGCAGTGCCTATACAGGGGAGCAGTATTTT | CSAYTGEQYF | TRBJ2-3 | TRBV20-1 | TRBD1 | few
TGCAGCGTTAGGTCGTGGGACCGGGAAAACATTCAGTACTTC | CSVRSWDRENIQYF | TRBJ2-4 | TRBV29-1 | - | few
TGTGCCAGCAGTTCGGATCCCAGAAATACCGGGGTGGCTGGCTACACCTTC | CASSSDPRNTGVAGYTF | TRBJ1-2 | TRBV28 | - | few
TGCAGTGCTAGAGGGGGGGACACCTACTACGAGCAGTACTTC | CSARGGDTYYEQYF | TRBJ2-7 | TRBV20-1 | - | few
TGTGCCAGCAGTTACGGATCGGAATCTACATACCACAATGAGCAGTTCTTC | CASSYGSESTYHNEQFF | TRBJ2-1 | TRBV25-1 | - | -
TGCGCCAGCCAAAGCGGGCCCTACAATGAGCAGTTCTTC | CASQSGPYNEQFF | TRBJ2-1 | TRBV5-1 | - | -
TGTGCCACCCAGATCGGGGCGACAAATCAGCCCCAGCATTTT | CATQIGATNQPQHF | TRBJ1-5 | TRBV28 | - | few
TGCAGCGCACTAGCGGGGGGGCAAGAGACCCAGTACTTC | CSALAGGQETQYF | TRBJ2-5 | TRBV29-1 | TRBD2 | -
TGTGCCAGCAGCTCTCTAGCGGGAGTGTACAATGAGCAGTTCTTC | CASSSLAGVYNEQFF | TRBJ2-1 | TRBV7-3 | TRBD2 | many
TGCGCCAGCAGCTTGGGCCTAGCGAACCAAGAGACCCAGTACTTC | CASSLGLANQETQYF | TRBJ2-5 | TRBV5-1 | - | -
TGTGCCAGCAGCCTCGACAGGGTGAGGGACAATGAGCAGTTCTTC | CASSLDRVRDNEQFF | TRBJ2-1 | TRBV7-2 | TRBD1 | -
TGCAGCGTCCGACAGCCCGACTCCTACGAGCAGTACTTC | CSVRQPDSYEQYF | TRBJ2-7 | TRBV29-1 | - | medium-sized
TGCGCCAGCAGCCAATTGTTGTCCAGGGGAAAGTACAATGAGCAGTTCTTC | CASSQLLSRGKYNEQFF | TRBJ2-1 | TRBV4-1 | - | -
TGTGCCAGCAACCCCCCGGTCACCTATGGCTACACCTTC | CASNPPVTYGYTF | TRBJ1-2 | TRBV28 | - | -
TGTGCCAGCAGCCCCGGACAGACGCAGTACTTC | CASSPGQTQYF | TRBJ2-7 | TRBV7-6 | - | -
TGTGCCAGCAGCTTCCTGGACTTCTACAATGAGCAGTTCTTC | CASSFLDFYNEQFF | TRBJ2-1 | TRBV7-2 | - | few
TGTGCCACCAGTGAGGGTCAACCAACCGGGGAGCTGTTTTTT | CATSEGQPTGELFF | TRBJ2-2 | TRBV24-1 | - | few
TGTGCCAGCAGCTTGGCCGGGGCAGTCTCTGGAAACACCATATATTTT | CASSLAGAVSGNTIYF | TRBJ1-3 | TRBV5-5 | - | few